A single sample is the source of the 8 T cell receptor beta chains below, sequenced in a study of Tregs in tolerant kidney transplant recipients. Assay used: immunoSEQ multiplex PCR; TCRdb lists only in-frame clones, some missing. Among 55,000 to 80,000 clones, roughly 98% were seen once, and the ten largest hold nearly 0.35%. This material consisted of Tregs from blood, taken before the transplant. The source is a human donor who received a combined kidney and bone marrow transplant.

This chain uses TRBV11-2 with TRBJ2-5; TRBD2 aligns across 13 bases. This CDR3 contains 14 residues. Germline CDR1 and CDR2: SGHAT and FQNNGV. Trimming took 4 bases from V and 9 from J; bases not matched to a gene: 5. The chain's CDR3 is CASSSTSGGAAQYF. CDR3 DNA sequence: TGTGCCAGCAGCTCTACTAGCGGGGGGGCCGCCCAGTACTTC.

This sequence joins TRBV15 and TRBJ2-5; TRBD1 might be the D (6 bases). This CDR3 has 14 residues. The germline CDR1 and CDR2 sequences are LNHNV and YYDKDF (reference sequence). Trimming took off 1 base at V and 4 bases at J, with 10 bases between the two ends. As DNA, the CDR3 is TGTGCCACCAGCAGAGGGGGGCTAGGAGAGACCCAGTACTTC. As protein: CATSRGGLGETQYF.

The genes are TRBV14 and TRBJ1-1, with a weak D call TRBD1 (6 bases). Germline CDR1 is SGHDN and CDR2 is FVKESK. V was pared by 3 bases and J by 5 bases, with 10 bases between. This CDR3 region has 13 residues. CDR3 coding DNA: TGTGCCAGCAGCCAGAACAGGGATACTGAAGCTTTCTTT. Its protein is CASSQNRDTEAFF.

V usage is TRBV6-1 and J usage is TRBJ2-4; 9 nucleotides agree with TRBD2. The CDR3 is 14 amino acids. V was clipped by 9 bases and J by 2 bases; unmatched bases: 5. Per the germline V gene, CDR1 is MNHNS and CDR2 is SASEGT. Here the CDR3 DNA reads TGTGCCAGTGCGGGGGGGCCCTCCAAAAACATTCAGTACTTC. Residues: CASAGGPSKNIQYF.

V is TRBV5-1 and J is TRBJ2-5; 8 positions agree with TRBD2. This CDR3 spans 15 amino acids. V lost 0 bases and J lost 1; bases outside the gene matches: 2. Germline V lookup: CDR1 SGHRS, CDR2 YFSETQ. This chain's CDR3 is CASSLAGGIQETQYF. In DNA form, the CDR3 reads TGCGCCAGCAGCTTGGCGGGGGGGATCCAAGAGACCCAGTACTTC.

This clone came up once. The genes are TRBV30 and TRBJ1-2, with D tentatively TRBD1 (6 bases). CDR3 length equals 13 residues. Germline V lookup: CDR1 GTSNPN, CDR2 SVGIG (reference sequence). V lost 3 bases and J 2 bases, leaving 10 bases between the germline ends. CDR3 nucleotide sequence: TGTGCCTGGAGCCTAACAGGGAACTATGGCTACACCTTC. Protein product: CAWSLTGNYGYTF.

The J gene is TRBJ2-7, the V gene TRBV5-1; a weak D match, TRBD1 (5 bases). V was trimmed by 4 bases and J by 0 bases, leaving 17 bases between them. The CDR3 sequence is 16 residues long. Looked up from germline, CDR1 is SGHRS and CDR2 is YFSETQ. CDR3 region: CASSHDSVRSSYEQYF. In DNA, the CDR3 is TGCGCCAGCAGCCATGACAGCGTCCGAAGCTCCTACGAGCAGTACTTC.

The CDR3 DNA is TGCGCCAGCAGCTTACAGGGGGATGAGACTGAAGCTTTCTTT. This encodes CASSLQGDETEAFF. The gene calls are TRBV5-1 and TRBJ1-1, with 8 bases fitting TRBD1. CDR1 and CDR2 (germline): SGHRS, YFSETQ. J lost 5 bases, V lost 2 bases, and 5 bases had no gene match. This CDR3 region has 14 residues.